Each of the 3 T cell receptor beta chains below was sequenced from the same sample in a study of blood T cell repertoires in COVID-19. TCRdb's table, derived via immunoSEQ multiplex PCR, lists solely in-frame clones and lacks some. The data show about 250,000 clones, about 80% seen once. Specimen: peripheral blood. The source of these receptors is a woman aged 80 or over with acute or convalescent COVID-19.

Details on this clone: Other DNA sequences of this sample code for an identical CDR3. CDR3 sequence reads: CASSQAGGETQYF. CDR3 bases: TGTGCCAGCAGCCAAGCAGGGGGGGAGACCCAGTACTTC. The rearrangement links TRBV3-1 (or the pseudogene TRBV3-2) to TRBJ2-5; the D gene is possibly TRBD1 (7 bases). CDR3 length: 13 residues. The germline V gene encodes CDR1 LGHDT and CDR2 YNNKEL (reference sequence). Trimming removed 1 base from V and 5 bases from J, with 8 bases in between.

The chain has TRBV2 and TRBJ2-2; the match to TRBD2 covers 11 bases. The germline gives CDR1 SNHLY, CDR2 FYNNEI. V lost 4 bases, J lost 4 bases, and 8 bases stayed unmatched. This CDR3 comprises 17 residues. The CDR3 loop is CASSGLAGIFSTGELFF. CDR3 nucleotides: TGTGCCAGCAGTGGACTAGCGGGGATTTTTAGCACCGGGGAGCTGTTTTTT.

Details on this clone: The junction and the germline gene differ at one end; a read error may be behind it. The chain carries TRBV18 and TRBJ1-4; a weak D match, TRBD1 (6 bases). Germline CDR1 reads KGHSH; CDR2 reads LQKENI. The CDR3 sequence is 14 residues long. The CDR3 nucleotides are TGTGCCAGCTCACCAGGACAGCCGAATGGAAAACTGTTTTTT. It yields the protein CASSPGQPNGKLFF.